The next 28 T cell receptor beta chains were all read from a single sample in a study of blood T cells in healthy people across ages (dated by TCRdb to the mid-2010s). Library prep was done by 5' RACE. The sequencer was an Illumina HiSeq 2500. A second PCR of roughly 7 to 11 cycles was run with a J-beta primer mix and a sample-barcoded 5' primer. TCRdb reprocessing: public reads trimmed at Q25 with fastp, clones called with MiXCR, in-frame beta chains kept. When rows share a CDR3 protein, they turn into one entry using the most common DNA and genes. Recorded for this sample are roughly 1.7 million distinct CDR3 sequences; roughly 32% of them occurred a single time. The ten largest clonotypes hold about 11% of the sample. What was sequenced was blood. These receptors originate from a woman in her thirties in good health.

This clonotype was observed a handful of times. The V gene is TRBV6-1, the J gene TRBJ2-7; 8 bases are shared with TRBD2. The CDR3 extends over 16 amino acids. V trimming: 1 base; J trimming: 1 base; junction bases outside the gene matches: 6. In germline, CDR1 is MNHNS, CDR2 SASEGT. The CDR3 bases are TGTGCCAGCAGTGAAGGGGCTAGCGGGCGGTCCTACGAGCAGTACTTC. It translates to CASSEGASGRSYEQYF.

With respect to this clonotype: This may stem from a read error, because a much larger clone lies one nucleotide away. The chain links TRBV6-5 to TRBJ2-4; D not certain. The CDR3 is 14 residues long. Germline V gene lookup returns CDR1 MNHEY and CDR2 SVGAGI. DNA of the CDR3: TGTGGCAGCAGTGAGAGAATAGCCAAAAACATTCAGTACTTC. The encoded protein is CGSSERIAKNIQYF.

This clonotype has just a few counts. The chain combines TRBV7-9 with TRBJ2-7, with D possibly TRBD1 on 6 matching bases. This CDR3 region has 14 residues. CDR1 is SEHNR, CDR2 FQNEAQ, per germline (reference sequence). V lost 3 bases and J lost 0, with 9 bases in between. CDR3 in amino acids: CASSLPDSSYEQYF. The CDR3 nucleotides read TGTGCCAGCAGCTTGCCGGACAGCTCCTACGAGCAGTACTTC.

V is TRBV29-1 and J is TRBJ2-3; 12 positions agree with TRBD1. J gave up 2 bases and V 5 bases, and 8 bases lay outside the gene matches. Germline loops: CDR1 SQVTM, CDR2 ANQGSEA. The CDR3 has 16 residues. DNA of the CDR3: TGCAGCGTTCGGCCCGGGACAGGGGGCTTCACAGATACGCAGTATTTT. Its protein is CSVRPGTGGFTDTQYF.

The table lists this clonotype with many counts. The chain combines TRBV7-6 with TRBJ2-3; 11 bases align to TRBD2. Per germline, CDR1 SGHVS and CDR2 FNYEAQ. The CDR3 is made up of 17 amino acids. V lost 2 bases, J lost 2 bases, and 6 bases stayed unmatched. The CDR3 DNA reads as TGTGCCAGCAGCTTATCTAGCGGGGGGACCATCACAGATACGCAGTATTTT. Protein product: CASSLSSGGTITDTQYF.

This chain connects TRBV6-1 to TRBJ1-6; tentative D call: TRBD1 (6 bases). Germline V gene sequence: CDR1 MNHNS, CDR2 SASEGT. The CDR3 consists of 16 residues. Trimming left V 0 bases short and J 9 bases short, with 15 bases between. The CDR3 is CASSEARQGLGSPLHF. The CDR3 DNA reads TGTGCCAGCAGTGAAGCGCGGCAGGGGCTGGGTTCACCCCTCCACTTT.

V and J are TRBV9 and TRBJ2-3, with 7 bases lining up with TRBD2. The CDR3 contains 15 residues. CDR1 is SGDLS, CDR2 YYNGEE, per germline. V shed 2 bases and J 5 bases; nucleotides not matched to a gene: 8. For the CDR3, the DNA is TGTGCCAGCAGCGTGGCAGCGGGGAGAAAAGATACGCAGTATTTT. Residues: CASSVAAGRKDTQYF.

Regarding this clonotype: Sequence at one end of the junction differs from germline and may be a read error. The gene calls are TRBV5-1 and TRBJ1-1, with D perhaps matching TRBD1 (6 bases). The CDR3 consists of 14 residues. The germline V gene has CDR1 SGHRS and CDR2 YFSETQ. This CDR3 reads CASSSATGRTGAFF. The CDR3 nucleotides are TGCGCCAGCAGCTCGGCGACAGGACGGACTGGAGCTTTCTTT. Variable domain in full (rest from reference TRBV5-1 and TRBJ1-1): KAGVTQTPRYLIKTRGQQVTLSCSPISGHRSVSWYQQTPGQGLQFLFEYFSETQRNKGNFPGRFSGRQFSNSRSEMNVSTLELGDSALYLCASSSATGRTGAFFGQGTRLTVV.

The chain recombines TRBV4-1 with TRBJ2-6, with D perhaps TRBD1 or TRBD2 (5 bases each). This CDR3 region has 18 residues. The V gene's germline CDR1 is MGHRA and CDR2 YSYEKL. Trimming cost V 2 bases and J 2 bases, with 16 bases left between them. The CDR3 DNA is TGCGCCAGCAGCCAACGGGACCTCGATTTGGCTGGGGCCAACGTCCTGACTTTC. It encodes CASSQRDLDLAGANVLTF.

This clonotype was counted a few times. The rearrangement links TRBV12-3 or TRBV12-4 to TRBJ2-5, with D hard to call. The CDR3 sequence is 12 residues long. Trimming took 6 bases from V and 5 from J, leaving 10 bases between them. DNA for the CDR3: TGTGCCAGCAGGGGGTTTGAGGAGACCCAGTACTTC. Translating gives CASRGFEETQYF.

This clonotype was counted ten times or more. This chain joins TRBV12-3 or TRBV12-4 and TRBJ2-7; D is ambiguous. This CDR3 region has 13 residues. Trimming took off 6 bases at V and 6 bases at J, with 15 bases between the two ends. CDR3 amino acids: CASSPRTAGEQYF. The CDR3, as DNA: TGTGCCAGCAGCCCTCGGACGGCCGGCGAGCAGTACTTC.

In this sample, this clonotype turned up a few times. J is TRBJ2-1 and V is TRBV3-1; D not resolved. Germline assignment: CDR1 LGHDT and CDR2 YNNKEL (reference sequence). The CDR3 runs 14 residues. V was cut by 1 base and J by 10 bases, with 14 bases left in between. The DNA of the CDR3 is TGTGCCAGCAGCCAAGTAGTCAAGGGTCAGGAGCAGTTCTTC. Protein sequence: CASSQVVKGQEQFF.

The V call is TRBV3-1, the J call TRBJ2-2; D remains ambiguous. CDR1 LGHDT and CDR2 YNNKEL come from the germline V gene (reference sequence). Trimming left V 5 bases short and J 6 bases short, with 7 bases between. The CDR3 is 12 residues long. The chain's CDR3 is CASSREPGELFF. The CDR3 nucleotides are TGTGCCAGCAGCAGAGAGCCCGGGGAGCTGTTTTTT.

V usage is TRBV2 and J usage is TRBJ2-7; tentative D call: TRBD1 (6 bases). Germline V gene lookup returns CDR1 SNHLY and CDR2 FYNNEI. CDR3 size: 15 residues. V was clipped by 6 bases and J by 7 bases, with 22 bases between them. The CDR3 protein is CASRPDRTPWGEQYF. The CDR3 nucleotides are TGTGCCAGCAGGCCCGACAGGACGCCTTGGGGGGAGCAGTACTTC.

This clonotype came up a few times. This chain connects TRBV25-1 to TRBJ1-6; D ambiguous. Germline assignment: CDR1 MGHDK and CDR2 SYGVNS. This CDR3 is 14 amino acids long. Deletions cut 4 bases from V and 10 bases from J, with 14 bases between. As DNA, the CDR3 is TGTGCCAGCAGTGCGGAGGGAAGGAGGTCACCCCTCCACTTT. Residues: CASSAEGRRSPLHF.

This sequence joins TRBV20-1 and TRBJ2-1; 8 positions agree with TRBD2. From germline, CDR1 is DFQATT and CDR2 SNEGSKA (reference sequence). The CDR3 sequence is 13 residues long. V lost 6 bases, J lost 0 bases, and 1 base stayed unmatched. CDR3 protein: CSAGTSSYNEQFF. CDR3 nucleotides: TGCAGTGCGGGGACTAGCTCCTACAATGAGCAGTTCTTC.

Regarding this clonotype: An end of the junction differs from the germline gene, which may be a read error. The chain uses TRBV4-1 and TRBJ2-7; D remains unclear. The germline gives CDR1 MGHRA, CDR2 YSYEKL. The CDR3 contains 16 residues. The CDR3 nucleotides read TGCGCCGGCAGCCAAGATGCCACAGCCTTATCTTACGAGCAGTACTTC. As protein: CAGSQDATALSYEQYF.

The chain uses TRBV10-2 and TRBJ2-1; 9 bases align to TRBD1. Germline V CDR1 and CDR2: WSHSY, SAAADI. The CDR3 runs to 13 residues. The V segment lost 8 bases and the J segment 8 bases; nucleotides outside the gene matches: 7. The CDR3 DNA sequence: TGCGCCAGCCGGGACAGGGCTTGGTATGAGCAGTTCTTC. Translation: CASRDRAWYEQFF.

This clonotype has a handful of counts. The chain links TRBV2 to TRBJ2-4; 10 bases fit TRBD1. With the DNA end fitting TRBJ2-7 better, the J assignment may be wrong. Germline CDR1 is SNHLY and CDR2 is FYNNEI. The CDR3 consists of 13 residues. The CDR3 reads CASSGDRGIEQYF. Written as DNA, the CDR3 is TGTGCCAGCAGTGGGGACAGGGGAATCGAGCAGTACTTC.

This clonotype was found once. The chain carries TRBV4-2 and TRBJ2-2; 8 bases map to TRBD2. The V gene end was trimmed by 0 bases and the J gene end by 6 bases; junction bases not matched to a gene: 3. Looked up from germline, CDR1 is LGHNA and CDR2 is YNFKEQ. There are 15 residues in the CDR3. DNA for the CDR3: TGTGCCAGCAGCCAAGATAGGACTAGCCCCGGGGAGCTGTTTTTT. This encodes CASSQDRTSPGELFF.

This clonotype has more than one count but fewer than ten. The CDR3 loop is CASSQDWGDRQPQHF. CDR3 DNA sequence: TGTGCCAGCAGCCAAGATTGGGGGGATCGCCAGCCCCAGCATTTT. The V call is TRBV4-2, the J call TRBJ1-5; D possibly corresponds to TRBD1 (5 bases). V was clipped by 0 bases and J by 7 bases, with 13 bases between them. From germline, CDR1 is LGHNA and CDR2 YNFKEQ. The CDR3 has 15 residues.

The chain is built from TRBV20-1 and TRBJ1-1, with 7 bases lining up with TRBD1. This CDR3 region has 15 residues. V lost 0 bases to trimming and J lost 1 base; unmatched junction nucleotides: 5. Germline V gene sequence: CDR1 DFQATT, CDR2 SNEGSKA (reference sequence). The DNA for the CDR3 is TGCAGTGCTAGAGAGACAGGGACGAGGAACACTGAAGCTTTCTTT. Translating gives CSARETGTRNTEAFF.

This clonotype was counted at least ten times. The rearrangement joins TRBV29-1 to TRBJ2-1, with 8 bases matching TRBD2. With V trimmed by 6 bases and J by 8 bases, 15 bases remained unmatched. This CDR3 is built from 15 residues. In germline, CDR1 is SQVTM, CDR2 ANQGSEA. The CDR3 is CSVISPGLVEYEQFF. Here the CDR3 DNA reads TGCAGCGTAATATCACCGGGACTAGTTGAATATGAGCAGTTCTTC.

This clonotype was recorded only once. One end of the junction varies from germline; a read error may be responsible. The chain carries TRBV2 and TRBJ2-1; 13 bases are shared with TRBD2. CDR3 size: 14 residues. CDR1 is SNHLY and CDR2 is FYNNEI in the germline V gene. CDR3 nucleotides: TGTGCCAGCACCTGGGGACTAGCGGGGAATGTGCAGTTCTTC. It is translated as CASTWGLAGNVQFF. Variable domain in full (rest from reference TRBV2 and TRBJ2-1): EPEVTQTPSHQVTQMGQEVILRCVPISNHLYFYWYRQILGQKVEFLVSFYNNEISEKSEIFDDQFSVERPDGSNFTLKIRSTKLEDSAMYFCASTWGLAGNVQFFGPGTRLTVL.

The chain employs TRBV20-1 and TRBJ2-7, with D tentatively TRBD2 (5 bases). The CDR3 has 13 amino acids. From germline, CDR1 is DFQATT and CDR2 SNEGSKA (reference sequence). The V end was cut by 2 bases, the J end by 3 bases, with 11 bases between. CDR3 loop: CSARSGDFYEQYF. The CDR3 DNA follows: TGCAGTGCTAGATCCGGGGATTTCTACGAGCAGTACTTC.

Of note for this clonotype: At one end, the junction sequence differs from germline, possibly due to a read error. The chain links TRBV11-2 to TRBJ2-1; 7 positions agree with TRBD1. CDR1 SGHAT and CDR2 FQNNGV come from the germline V gene. There are 12 residues in the CDR3. The DNA for the CDR3 is TGTACCAGCAGCTTGCGACAGGGAACGCAGTTCTTC. Translating it yields CTSSLRQGTQFF.

This clonotype has only a few counts. The chain couples TRBV3-1 to TRBJ2-1; D is unclear. The germline CDR1 and CDR2 sequences are LGHDT and YNNKEL (reference sequence). V lost 6 bases, J lost 6 bases, and 9 bases lay in between. The CDR3 sequence is 12 residues long. Here the CDR3 reads CASSSSINEQFF. The CDR3 DNA sequence: TGTGCCAGCAGTTCGAGCATCAATGAGCAGTTCTTC.

The chain links TRBV4-1 to TRBJ2-5; D unclear. Germline CDR1 and CDR2: MGHRA and YSYEKL. Deletions cut 2 bases from V and 0 bases from J, with 7 bases between. This CDR3 has 14 residues. CDR3 amino acids: CASSQTRYQETQYF. Here the CDR3 DNA reads TGCGCCAGCAGCCAAACACGGTACCAAGAGACCCAGTACTTC.